The rows below give T cell receptor beta chains drawn from one sample of a study of T-cell reconstitution after alpha-beta-depleted transplantation in children. TCRdb reprocessed the PCR reads with MiXCR, giving one entry per CDR3 protein. The sample lists 300,000 or so distinct CDR3 sequences, approximately 20% seen once, with 11% in the top ten. Sample: PBMCs, mostly from graft donor cells, taken 180 days after TCRalphabeta/CD19-depleted stem cell transplant. The receptors shown here come from a male patient younger than 18 who had a stem cell transplant for acute lymphoblastic leukemia, so the T cells may come from the graft donor. Each CDR3 is given with its conserved first and last residue. The D gene is left open where the match is weak. For some rows the clone size is stated as once, few or many, or as a class when expanded; others skip it.

j_call clone_size v_call d_call cdr3_nt cdr3_aa
TRBJ2-7 NA TRBV14 NA TGTGCCAGCACCGGTAGGAGCTCCTACGAGCAGTACTTC CASTGRSSYEQYF
TRBJ2-1 NA TRBV30 NA TGTGCCTGGAGTGTAGGGGCTTTTTACAATGAGCAGTTCTTC CAWSVGAFYNEQFF
TRBJ2-4 NA TRBV19 TRBD2 TGTGCCAGTAGTGTGACTAGCGGGAGGTTACTAGCCAAAAACATTCAGTACTTC CASSVTSGRLLAKNIQYF
TRBJ2-7 few TRBV20-1 TRBD1 TGCAGTGCTCGCCGGGACAGCGTCTCCTACGAGCAGTACTTC CSARRDSVSYEQYF
TRBJ1-1 NA TRBV6-1 NA TGTGCCAGCAGATCCCCGGGGAGGGAGGGCTGCTCTTTCTTT CASRSPGREGCSFF
TRBJ2-5 NA TRBV6-1 NA TGTGCCAGTCCACAGGGAGGGGCTCAAGAGACCCAGTACTTC CASPQGGAQETQYF
TRBJ2-7 NA TRBV7-9 NA TGTGCCAGCAGCTTGGGCAATAAAGAGCAGTACTTC CASSLGNKEQYF
TRBJ2-4 NA TRBV7-2 NA TGTGCCAGCAGCTTAGGAGGACCCTCCTGGGGAAACATTCAGTACTTC CASSLGGPSWGNIQYF
TRBJ2-1 few TRBV7-9 NA TGTGCCAGCAGCTTACTCCATGGGCTAACCGGCCCCATGGGGCAGTTCTTC CASSLLHGLTGPMGQFF
TRBJ2-1 NA TRBV5-1 NA TGCGCCAGCAGCTTGGTTAGGGCCCAGTTCTTC CASSLVRAQFF
TRBJ2-7 few TRBV7-9 NA TGTGCCAGCAGCTACAGTCGCGACGAGCAGTACTTC CASSYSRDEQYF
TRBJ2-7 few TRBV29-1 TRBD1 TGCAGCGTTGAAGATCGGCCAGGGGGAATCTACGAGCAGTACTTC CSVEDRPGGIYEQYF
TRBJ2-7 many TRBV5-4 NA TGTGCCAGCAGCTTAACAGGGCGGTACGAGCAGTACTTC CASSLTGRYEQYF
TRBJ2-7 NA TRBV4-2 NA TGTGCCAGCAGCCAAGGGGCCCTCTACGAGCAGTACTTC CASSQGALYEQYF
TRBJ1-2 many TRBV12-3/TRBV12-4 NA TGTGCCAGCAGTTTAGTACGGATCTATGGCTACACCTTC CASSLVRIYGYTF
TRBJ2-2 NA TRBV10-2 NA TGCGCCAGCAGGGGAGAGAACACCGGGGAGCTGTTTTTT CASRGENTGELFF
TRBJ2-5 NA TRBV20-1 TRBD1 TGCAGTGCTCTCCGGGACAGCTTTGGGGCCCAGTACTTC CSALRDSFGAQYF
TRBJ2-1 few TRBV19 NA TGTGCCAGTAGTATCGCAGCCCCTCCCCGCTACAATGAGCAGTTCTTC CASSIAAPPRYNEQFF
TRBJ2-1 NA TRBV5-1 TRBD2 TGCGCCAGCAGCTGGACCGTCGGGACTAGCGGCAACAATGAGCAGTTCTTC CASSWTVGTSGNNEQFF
TRBJ1-1 NA TRBV5-6 TRBD1 TGTGCCACCAGCCGGGACAGGGGAACTGAAGCTTTCTTT CATSRDRGTEAFF
TRBJ1-3 NA TRBV12-3/TRBV12-4 NA TGTGCCACTCGGGGCCCGGGGCGCAGGGCCCCCATATATTTT CATRGPGRRAPIYF
TRBJ2-5 NA TRBV9 NA TGTGCCAGCAGCGTAGGACTGTACCAAGAGACCCAGTACTTC CASSVGLYQETQYF
TRBJ2-1 few TRBV7-9 NA TGTGCCAGCAGCTTATGGGATGAGCAGTTCTTC CASSLWDEQFF
TRBJ2-3 NA TRBV7-2 NA TGTGCCAGCAGCTTATCCGGGAGAACAGATACGCAGTATTTT CASSLSGRTDTQYF
TRBJ2-1 few TRBV11-1 TRBD2 TGTGCCAGCAGCGGGCGACTAGCGGGTAGGCCGTGGTCCTATGAGCAGTTCTTC CASSGRLAGRPWSYEQFF
TRBJ1-1 once TRBV10-3 TRBD1 TGTGCCATCAGTGAGTCGTGGCAGGGGGGGATGAACACTGAAGCTTTCTTT CAISESWQGGMNTEAFF
TRBJ1-5 many TRBV20-1 NA TGCAGTGCTAGAGATGTAAATCAGCCCCAGCATTTT CSARDVNQPQHF
TRBJ2-7 NA TRBV27 NA TGTGCCAGCAGTTTCCGCAGGGATCCCTACTACGAGCAGTACTTC CASSFRRDPYYEQYF
TRBJ2-1 NA TRBV9 TRBD2 TGTGCCAGCAGCGTGGACCCTAGCGGAGTTTACAATGAGCAGTTCTTC CASSVDPSGVYNEQFF
TRBJ1-3 NA TRBV7-2 NA TGTGCCAGCAGCTTACAACCGGGACACTTCTCTGGAAACACCATATATTTT CASSLQPGHFSGNTIYF
TRBJ2-7 once TRBV6-1 TRBD2 TGTGCCAGGGGACTAGCGGGGACCTACGAGCAGTACTTC CARGLAGTYEQYF